The TCR beta chain under discussion was sequenced for a study of CD8 T cells in ankylosing spondylitis (dated by TCRdb to the late 2010s). For the wider study: The study profiled T cell receptor beta repertoires in healthy donors and ankylosing spondylitis patients to find disease-linked TCR variants. The full study cohort was made up of approximately 27 ankylosing spondylitis patients and 108 healthy donors. Samples of peripheral blood were taken, and for ankylosing spondylitis patients, synovial fluid was collected as well.

For sequencing, an Illumina HiSeq 2500 was employed. Quantitative 5'-RACE with molecular barcodes was used to prepare TCR beta libraries. The authors' analysis ran thus. A new computational method, built on a probabilistic model of VDJ rearrangement, was used to identify disease-linked TCR variants. The public reads were quality trimmed at Q25 with fastp and then assembled into clones with MiXCR by TCRdb, keeping productive beta chains. Each entry merges the rows of one CDR3 protein and shows their most common DNA and genes. The V and J calls shown here were made by TCRdb, not taken from the authors' results. Within this sample are 200,000 to 250,000 distinct CDR3 sequences, with over 30% of them counted one time only. The ten largest clones add up to about 4.2% of the sample. V is pared back by 3 bases and J by 3 bases, with 8 bases lying between the germline termini. The CDR3, from cysteine to phenylalanine, totals 12 residues. Only CDR3 DNA remains: 36 bases, in frame from the first base. The germline V gene (reference sequence) specifies DFQATT as CDR1 and SNEGSKA as CDR2.

What the study reported, not specific to this receptor: Some motif variants had previously been reported in the synovial fluid and blood of reactive arthritis patients, which suggests shared mechanisms of disease initiation. In peripheral blood, the disease-linked clones were found at relatively low frequencies and had a CD8+ phenotype. The disease-linked clones were reported to be significantly enriched in matched synovial fluid samples from ankylosing spondylitis patients. Blood from ankylosing spondylitis patients appeared to be characterized by a TCR beta motif made up of 8 or 9 highly homologous amino acid variants.

This clonotype has ten or more counts. Its cognate antigen has yet to be identified. Base qualities are not at hand, and no much larger clone is one base apart. The sample consisted of blood, either unsorted or a sorted T cell fraction (not recorded which). This TCR came from a male donor with ankylosing spondylitis or in good health (not recorded which). The chain is encoded by TRBV20-1 joined to TRBJ2-5, with the D gene too uncertain to name. The CDR3 region reads CSASFSKETQYF. The DNA reads as follows: TGCAGTGCTAGTTTCTCTAAAGAGACCCAGTACTTC.